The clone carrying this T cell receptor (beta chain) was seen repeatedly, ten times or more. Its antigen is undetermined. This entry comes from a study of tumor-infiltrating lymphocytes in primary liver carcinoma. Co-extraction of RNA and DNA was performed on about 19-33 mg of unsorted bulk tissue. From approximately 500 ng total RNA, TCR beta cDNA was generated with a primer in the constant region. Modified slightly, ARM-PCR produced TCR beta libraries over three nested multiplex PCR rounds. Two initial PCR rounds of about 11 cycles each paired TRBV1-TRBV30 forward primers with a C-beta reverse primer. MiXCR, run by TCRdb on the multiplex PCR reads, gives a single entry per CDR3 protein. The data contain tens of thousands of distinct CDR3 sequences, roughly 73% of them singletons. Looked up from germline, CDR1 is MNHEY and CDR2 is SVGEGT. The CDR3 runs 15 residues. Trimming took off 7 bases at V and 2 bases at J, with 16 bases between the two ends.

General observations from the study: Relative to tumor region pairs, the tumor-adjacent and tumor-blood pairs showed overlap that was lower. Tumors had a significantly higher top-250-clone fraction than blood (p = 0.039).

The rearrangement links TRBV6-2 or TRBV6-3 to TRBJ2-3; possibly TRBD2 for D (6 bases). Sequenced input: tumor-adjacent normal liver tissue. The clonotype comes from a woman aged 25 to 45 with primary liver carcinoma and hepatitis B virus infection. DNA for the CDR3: TGTGCCAGCATCACGGGGGTAGCGGACACAGATACGCAGTATTTT. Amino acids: CASITGVADTDTQYF.